This T cell receptor beta chain originates from a study of cytomegalovirus exposure and HLA in healthy donors. Use of 60 Vbeta and 13 Jbeta primers characterized the PCR. TCRdb keeps only in-frame clones here, not all; method: immunoSEQ multiplex PCR. The sample carries 200,000 to 250,000 clones, approximately 82% recorded once. Note on this clone: Its matching antigen is unknown.

Study-level points and caveats: In a later analysis, a missense DCLRE1C variant was linked to TCR beta V- and J-gene trimming.

It was healthy bone marrow donors who served as donors. Germline assignment: CDR1 SGDLS and CDR2 YYNGEE. CDR3 length: 16 amino acids. With V trimmed by 4 bases and J by 1 base, 5 bases remained unmatched. The TCR comes from a woman aged 45-59 years in good health and CMV-seropositive. The sequencing input was PBMCs. This rearrangement joins TRBV9 to TRBJ2-2; the match to TRBD1 covers 9 bases. CDR3 bases: TGTGCCAGCAGCCTTAGGACAGGGGAGAACACCGGGGAGCTGTTTTTT. It encodes CASSLRTGENTGELFF.